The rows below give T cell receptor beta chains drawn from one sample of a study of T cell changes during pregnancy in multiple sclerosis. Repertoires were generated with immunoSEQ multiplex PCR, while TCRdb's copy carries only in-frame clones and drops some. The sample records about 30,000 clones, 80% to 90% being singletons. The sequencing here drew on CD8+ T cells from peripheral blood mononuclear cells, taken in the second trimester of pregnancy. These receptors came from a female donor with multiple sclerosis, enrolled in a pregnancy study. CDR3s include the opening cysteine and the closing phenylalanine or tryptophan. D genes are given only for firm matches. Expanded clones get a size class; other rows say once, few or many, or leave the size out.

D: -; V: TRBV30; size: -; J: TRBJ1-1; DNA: TGTGCCTGGACCGGACAGATGAACACTGAAGCTTTCTTT; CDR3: CAWTGQMNTEAFF
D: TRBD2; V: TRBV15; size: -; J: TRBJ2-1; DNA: TGTGCCACCAGCGGGACTAGCGCGTACAATGAGCAGTTCTTC; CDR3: CATSGTSAYNEQFF
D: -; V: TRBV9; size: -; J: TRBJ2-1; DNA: TGTGCCAGTGCTGGTGAGCACCCTACTGAGCAGTTCTTC; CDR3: CASAGEHPTEQFF
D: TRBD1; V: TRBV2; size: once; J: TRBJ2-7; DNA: TGTGCCAGCAGTGTCCCGACAGGGTTCTACGAGCAGTACTTC; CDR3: CASSVPTGFYEQYF
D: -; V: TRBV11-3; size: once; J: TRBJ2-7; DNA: TGTGCCAGCAGCTTAGATCAAGCCGAGCAGTACTTC; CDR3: CASSLDQAEQYF
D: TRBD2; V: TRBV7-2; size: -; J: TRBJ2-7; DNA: TGTGCCAGCAGCCAACCTTGGGGGGGGGACGAGCAGTACTTC; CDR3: CASSQPWGGDEQYF
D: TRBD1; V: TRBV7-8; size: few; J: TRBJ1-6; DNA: TGTGCCAGCAGCGCCCGGGACAGCTTTAATTCACCCCTCCACTTT; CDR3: CASSARDSFNSPLHF
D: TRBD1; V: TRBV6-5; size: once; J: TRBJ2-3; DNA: TGTGCCAGCAGTTTCGGACAGGGTGGGGCAGATACGCAGTATTTT; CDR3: CASSFGQGGADTQYF
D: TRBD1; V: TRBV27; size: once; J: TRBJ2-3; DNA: TGTGCCAGCATCCCTCGGACAGGGAGGGATACGCAGTATTTT; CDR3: CASIPRTGRDTQYF
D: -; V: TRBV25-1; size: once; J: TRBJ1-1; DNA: TGTGCCAGCAGTGAATGGGGGGATCGGGACACTGAAGCTTTCTTT; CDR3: CASSEWGDRDTEAFF
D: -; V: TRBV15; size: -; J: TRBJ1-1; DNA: TGTGCCACCAGGGGCAGGCTGAACACTGAAGCTTTCTTT; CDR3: CATRGRLNTEAFF
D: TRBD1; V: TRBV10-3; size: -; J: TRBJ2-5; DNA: TGTGCCATCAATAACGGACAGGGTTTGGAAGAGACCCAGTACTTC; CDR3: CAINNGQGLEETQYF
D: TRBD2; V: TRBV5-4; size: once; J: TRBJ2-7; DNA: TGTGCCAGCGCGGAAAGCGGGAGCTCCTACGAGCAGTACTTC; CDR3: CASAESGSSYEQYF
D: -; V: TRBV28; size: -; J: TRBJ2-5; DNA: TGTGCCAGCAGTTTGTACAGGGGGGGACAAGAGACCCAGTACTTC; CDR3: CASSLYRGGQETQYF
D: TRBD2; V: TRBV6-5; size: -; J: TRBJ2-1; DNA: TGTGCCAGCAGTAGCGGGGGGGCTTCCTACAATGAGCAGTTCTTC; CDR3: CASSSGGASYNEQFF
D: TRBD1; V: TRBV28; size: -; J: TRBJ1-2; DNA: TGTGCCAGCAGTTTATATTTGGAGGGGGCGGACTATGGCTACACCTTC; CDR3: CASSLYLEGADYGYTF
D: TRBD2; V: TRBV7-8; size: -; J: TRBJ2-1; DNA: TGTGCCAGCAGCTTAGGAGTCGGGAGGAACTACAATGAGCAGTTCTTC; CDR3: CASSLGVGRNYNEQFF
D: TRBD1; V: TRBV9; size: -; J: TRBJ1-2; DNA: TGTGCCAGCAGCGACGGACAGGGGGGCGGCTATGGCTACACCTTC; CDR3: CASSDGQGGGYGYTF
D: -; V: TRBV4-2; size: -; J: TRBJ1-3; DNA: TGTGCCAGCAGCCAAGTCGAGGGTACGGGCGGAAACACCATATATTTT; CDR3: CASSQVEGTGGNTIYF
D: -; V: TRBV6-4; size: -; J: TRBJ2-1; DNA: TGTGCCAGCAGTGACGGGAGCTCCTACAATGAGCAGTTCTTC; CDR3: CASSDGSSYNEQFF
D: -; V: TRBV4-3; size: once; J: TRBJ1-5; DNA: TGCGCCAGCAGCCAAGACAGGGGCCAGAGCAATCAGCCCCAGCATTTT; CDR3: CASSQDRGQSNQPQHF
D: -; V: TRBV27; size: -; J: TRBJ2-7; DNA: TGTGCCAGCAGTTTCGGAGCCGGGTCCGACGAGCAGTACTTC; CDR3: CASSFGAGSDEQYF
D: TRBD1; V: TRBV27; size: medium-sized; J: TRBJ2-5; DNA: TGTGCCAGCAGACCCGGGACAGAAGAGACCCAGTACTTC; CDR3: CASRPGTEETQYF
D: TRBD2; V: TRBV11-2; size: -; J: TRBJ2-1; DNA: TGTGCCAGCAGCTTAGACCTGCTTTCGGGACTAAGTTTAGTTGCGGATGAGCAGTTCTTC; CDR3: CASSLDLLSGLSLVADEQFF
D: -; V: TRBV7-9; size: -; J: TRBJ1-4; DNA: TGTGCCAGCAGCCCGCCGGGAACGAGTATGGAGGGTGAAAAACTGTTTTTT; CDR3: CASSPPGTSMEGEKLFF
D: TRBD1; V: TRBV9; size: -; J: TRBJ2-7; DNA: TGTGCCAGCAGCCCAAAGAGCCGGGACAGGGGACCTCCTAGGGGCGACGAGCAGTACTTC; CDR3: CASSPKSRDRGPPRGDEQYF
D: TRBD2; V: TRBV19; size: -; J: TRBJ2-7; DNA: TGTGCCAGTAGTTCAGGGGGAATTAGCGGGGGACCTGCCTACGAGCAGTACTTC; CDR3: CASSSGGISGGPAYEQYF
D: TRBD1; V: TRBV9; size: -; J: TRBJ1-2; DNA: TGTGCCAGCAGCGCAGGGACAGGGGGCGATGACTATGGCTACACCTTC; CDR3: CASSAGTGGDDYGYTF
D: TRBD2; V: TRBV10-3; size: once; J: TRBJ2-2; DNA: TGTGCCATCAGCGCGCCGAGTGGAACTAGCGGGGTCGGGGAGCTGTTTTTT; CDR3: CAISAPSGTSGVGELFF
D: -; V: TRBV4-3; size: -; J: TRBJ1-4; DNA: TGCGCCAGCAGCCAAGGTCTGGCGGGGGCAACTAATGAAAAACTGTTTTTT; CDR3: CASSQGLAGATNEKLFF
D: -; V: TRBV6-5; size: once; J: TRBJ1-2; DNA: TGTGCCAGCAATTCCCGGGACTGGCCCATCTATGGCTACACCTTC; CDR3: CASNSRDWPIYGYTF
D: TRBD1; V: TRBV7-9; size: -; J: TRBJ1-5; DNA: TGTGCCAGCAGCCAGACAGGGATCAATCAGCCCCAGCATTTT; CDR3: CASSQTGINQPQHF
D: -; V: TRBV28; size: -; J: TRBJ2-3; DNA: TGTGCCAGCAGTCGCAGGGACTCCACAGATACGCAGTATTTT; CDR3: CASSRRDSTDTQYF
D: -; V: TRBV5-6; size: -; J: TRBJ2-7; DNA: TGTGCCAGCAGCGAGGAGGGACTTCTTTACGAGCAGTACTTC; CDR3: CASSEEGLLYEQYF